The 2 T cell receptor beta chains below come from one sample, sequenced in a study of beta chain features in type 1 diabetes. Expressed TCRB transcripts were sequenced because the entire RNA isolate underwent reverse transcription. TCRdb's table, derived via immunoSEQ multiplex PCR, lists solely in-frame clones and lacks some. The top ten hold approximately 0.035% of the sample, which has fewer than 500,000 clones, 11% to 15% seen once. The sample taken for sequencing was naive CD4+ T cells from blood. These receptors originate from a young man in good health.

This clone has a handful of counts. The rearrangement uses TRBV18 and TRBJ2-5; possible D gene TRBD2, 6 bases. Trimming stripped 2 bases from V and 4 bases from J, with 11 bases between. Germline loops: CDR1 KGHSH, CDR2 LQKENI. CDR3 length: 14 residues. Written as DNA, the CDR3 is TGTGCCAGCTCACCATGGCTGGAGGGAGAGACCCAGTACTTC. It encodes CASSPWLEGETQYF.

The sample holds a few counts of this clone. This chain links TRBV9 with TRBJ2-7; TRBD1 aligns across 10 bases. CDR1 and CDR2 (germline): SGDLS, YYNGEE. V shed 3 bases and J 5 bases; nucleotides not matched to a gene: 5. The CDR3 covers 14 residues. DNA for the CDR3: TGTGCCAGCAGCGCATCCGGGACAGGGGACGAGCAGTACTTC. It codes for CASSASGTGDEQYF.